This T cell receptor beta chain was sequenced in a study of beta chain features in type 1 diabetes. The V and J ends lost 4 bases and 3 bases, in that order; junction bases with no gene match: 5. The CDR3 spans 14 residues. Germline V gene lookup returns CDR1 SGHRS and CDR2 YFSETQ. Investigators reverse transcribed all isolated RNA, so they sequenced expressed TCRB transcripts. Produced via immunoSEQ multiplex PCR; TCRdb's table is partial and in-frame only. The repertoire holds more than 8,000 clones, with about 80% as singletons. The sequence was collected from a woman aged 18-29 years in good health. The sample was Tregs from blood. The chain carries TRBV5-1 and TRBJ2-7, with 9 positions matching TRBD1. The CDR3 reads CASSGRQGGYEQYF. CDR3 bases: TGCGCCAGCAGCGGACGACAGGGGGGCTACGAGCAGTACTTC. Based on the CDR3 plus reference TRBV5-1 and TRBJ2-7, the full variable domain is KAGVTQTPRYLIKTRGQQVTLSCSPISGHRSVSWYQQTPGQGLQFLFEYFSETQRNKGNFPGRFSGRQFSNSRSEMNVSTLELGDSALYLCASSGRQGGYEQYFGPGTRLTVT.